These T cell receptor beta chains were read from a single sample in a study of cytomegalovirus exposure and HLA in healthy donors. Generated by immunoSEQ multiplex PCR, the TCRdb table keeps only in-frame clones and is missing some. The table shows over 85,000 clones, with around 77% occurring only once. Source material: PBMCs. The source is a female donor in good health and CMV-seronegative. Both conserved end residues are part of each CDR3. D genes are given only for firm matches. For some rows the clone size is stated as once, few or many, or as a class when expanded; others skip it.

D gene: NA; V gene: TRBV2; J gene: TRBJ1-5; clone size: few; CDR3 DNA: TGTGCCAGCAGTACTATTGACAGGACCAATCAGCCCCAGCATTTT; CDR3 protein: CASSTIDRTNQPQHF
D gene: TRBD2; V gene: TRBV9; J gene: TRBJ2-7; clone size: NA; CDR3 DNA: TGTGCCAGCAGCCCCACCGGAAATAGCGGGTACGAGCAGTACTTC; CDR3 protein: CASSPTGNSGYEQYF
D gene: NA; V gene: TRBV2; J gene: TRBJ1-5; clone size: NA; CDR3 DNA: TGTGCCAGCAGTGAAACGGTAACTCAGCCCCAGCATTTT; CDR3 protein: CASSETVTQPQHF
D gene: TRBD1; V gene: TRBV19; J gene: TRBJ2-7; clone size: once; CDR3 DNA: TGTGCCAGTAGTATCAGTCGAGGACAGGGAAGCTCCTACGAGCAGTACTTC; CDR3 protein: CASSISRGQGSSYEQYF
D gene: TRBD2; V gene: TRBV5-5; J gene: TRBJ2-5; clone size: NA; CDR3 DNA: TGTGCCAGCAGCTTCGGTGGGACTAGCGTTGAGACCCAGTACTTC; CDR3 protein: CASSFGGTSVETQYF
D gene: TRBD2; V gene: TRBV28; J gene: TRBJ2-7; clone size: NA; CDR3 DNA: TGTGCCAGCCGAGCGGGAGGCCTCTACGAGCAGTACTTC; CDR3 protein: CASRAGGLYEQYF
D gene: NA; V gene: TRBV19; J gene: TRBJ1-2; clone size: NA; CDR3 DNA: TGTGCCAGTACCCCGGGACTCTTGAGCGGCTACACCTTC; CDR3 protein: CASTPGLLSGYTF
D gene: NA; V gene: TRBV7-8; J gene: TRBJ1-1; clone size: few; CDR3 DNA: TGTGCCAGCAGCTTATGGCCAGGGATGAACACTGAAGCTTTCTTT; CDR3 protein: CASSLWPGMNTEAFF
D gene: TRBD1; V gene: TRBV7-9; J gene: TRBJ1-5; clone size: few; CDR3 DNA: TGTGCCAGCAGCTCGGGACAGGGGTATCAGCCCCAGCATTTT; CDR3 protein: CASSSGQGYQPQHF
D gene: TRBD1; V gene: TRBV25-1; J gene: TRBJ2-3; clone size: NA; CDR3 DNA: TGTGCCAGCAGTGAATATAGGACAGGGGCAGATACGCAGTATTTT; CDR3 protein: CASSEYRTGADTQYF
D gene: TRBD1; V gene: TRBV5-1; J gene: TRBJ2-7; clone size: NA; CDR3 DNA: TGCGCCAGCAGCTTCGGGGGACAGGGGTCTTACGAGCAGTACTTC; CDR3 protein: CASSFGGQGSYEQYF
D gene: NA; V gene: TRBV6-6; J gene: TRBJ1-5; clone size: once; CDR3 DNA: TGTGCCAGCAACAGGGCCAATCAGCCCCAGCATTTT; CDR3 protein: CASNRANQPQHF
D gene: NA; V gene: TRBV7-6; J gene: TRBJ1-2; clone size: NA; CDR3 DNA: TGTGCCAGCAGCCAATCTGGCGGACTAAACTATGGCTACACCTTC; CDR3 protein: CASSQSGGLNYGYTF
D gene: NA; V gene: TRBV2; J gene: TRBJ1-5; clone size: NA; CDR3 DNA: TGTGCCAGCAGTTTTCGGCGGGGGCAGGGCTGGCAGCCCCAGCATTTT; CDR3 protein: CASSFRRGQGWQPQHF
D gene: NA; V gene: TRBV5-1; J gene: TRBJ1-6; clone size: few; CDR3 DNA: TGCGCCAGCAGCTCGGGGGGGGGCTATAATTCACCCCTCCACTTT; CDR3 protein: CASSSGGGYNSPLHF
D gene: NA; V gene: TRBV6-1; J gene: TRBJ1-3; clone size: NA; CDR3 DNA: TGTGCCAGCATCCGAGGGACTGCCGGAAACACCATATATTTT; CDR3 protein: CASIRGTAGNTIYF
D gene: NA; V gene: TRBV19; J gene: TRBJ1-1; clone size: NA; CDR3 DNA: TGTGCCAGTAGTATGGGGGGATCCAACACTGAAGCTTTCTTT; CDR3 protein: CASSMGGSNTEAFF
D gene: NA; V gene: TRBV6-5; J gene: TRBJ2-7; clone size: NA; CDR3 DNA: TGTGCCAGCAAGACAAAAAATTACGAGCAGTACTTC; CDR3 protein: CASKTKNYEQYF
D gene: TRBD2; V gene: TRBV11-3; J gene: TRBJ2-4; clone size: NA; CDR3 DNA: TGTGCCAGCAGCTTAAGTCATAGGCGGGAGAGATCGGCCAAAAACATTCAGTACTTC; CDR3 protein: CASSLSHRRERSAKNIQYF
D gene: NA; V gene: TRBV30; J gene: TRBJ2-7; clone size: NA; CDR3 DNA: TGTGCCTGGAGTATTGGAGGGAGCGAGCAGTACTTC; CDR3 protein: CAWSIGGSEQYF
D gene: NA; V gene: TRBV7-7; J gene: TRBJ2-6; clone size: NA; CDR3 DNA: TGTGCTAGCAGCTTAGATGTCGGGTCTGGGGCCAACGTCCTGACTTTC; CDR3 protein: CASSLDVGSGANVLTF
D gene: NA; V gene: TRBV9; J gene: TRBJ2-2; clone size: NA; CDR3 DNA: TGTGCCAGCAGCGTAGTAGCGAGTCCGAACACCGGGGAGCTGTTTTTT; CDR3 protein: CASSVVASPNTGELFF
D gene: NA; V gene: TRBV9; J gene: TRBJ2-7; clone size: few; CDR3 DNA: TGTGCCAGCAGCGGAGACTTCCCCCCCTACGAGCAGTACTTC; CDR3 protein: CASSGDFPPYEQYF
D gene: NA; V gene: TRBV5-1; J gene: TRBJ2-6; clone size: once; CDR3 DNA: TGCGCCAGCAGCTTGGGGGCCAGGCCGTCTGGGGCCAACGTCCTGACTTTC; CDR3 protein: CASSLGARPSGANVLTF
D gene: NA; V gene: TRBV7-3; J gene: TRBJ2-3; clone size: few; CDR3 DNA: TGTGCCAGTGGAGACGCGTTCGGAGCGCAGTATTTT; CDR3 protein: CASGDAFGAQYF
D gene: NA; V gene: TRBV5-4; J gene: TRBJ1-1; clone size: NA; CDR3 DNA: TGTGCCAGCAGCAACTCAGTTAGAGGGATCACTGAAGCTTTCTTT; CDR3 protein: CASSNSVRGITEAFF
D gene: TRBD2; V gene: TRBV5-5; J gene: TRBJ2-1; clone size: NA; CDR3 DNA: TGTGCCAGCAGCTCTACCGCCGGGAGGGGCAATGAGCAGTTCTTC; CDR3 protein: CASSSTAGRGNEQFF
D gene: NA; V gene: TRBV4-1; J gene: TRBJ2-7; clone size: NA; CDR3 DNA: TGCGCCAGCAGCCAAGCGAAGAACCGAGGATTCTACGAGCAGTACTTC; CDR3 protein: CASSQAKNRGFYEQYF
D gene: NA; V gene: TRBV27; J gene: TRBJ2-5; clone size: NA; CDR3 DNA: TGTGCCAGCAATTTTCCCTCGGGGACCCAGTACTTC; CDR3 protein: CASNFPSGTQYF
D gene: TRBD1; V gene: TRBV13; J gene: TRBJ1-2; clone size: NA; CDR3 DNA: TGTGCCAGCAGCCCCTCGACAGGGGGTGGCTATGGCTACACCTTC; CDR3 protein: CASSPSTGGGYGYTF
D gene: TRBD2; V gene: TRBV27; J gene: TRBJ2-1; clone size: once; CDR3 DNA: TGTGCCAGCAGTCTACTAGCGGGAGCACCCAATGAGCAGTTCTTC; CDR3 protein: CASSLLAGAPNEQFF
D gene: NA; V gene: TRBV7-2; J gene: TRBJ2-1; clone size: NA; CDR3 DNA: TGTGCCAGCAGCTTAGACAGCTCCTACAATGAGCAGTTCTTC; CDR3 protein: CASSLDSSYNEQFF
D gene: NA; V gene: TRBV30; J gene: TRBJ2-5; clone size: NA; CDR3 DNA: TGTGCCTGGGGGGCTAGGGAGACCCAGTACTTC; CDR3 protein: CAWGARETQYF
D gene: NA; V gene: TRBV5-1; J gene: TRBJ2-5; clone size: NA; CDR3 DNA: TGCGCCAGCACCCTTCGGGGGGCCGCGTTAGAGACCCAGTACTTC; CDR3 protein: CASTLRGAALETQYF
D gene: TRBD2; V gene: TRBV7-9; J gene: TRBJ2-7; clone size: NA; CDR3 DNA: TGTTCCAGCAGCTTAGCGGTCACTAGCGGGAGCTCCTACGAGCAGTACTTC; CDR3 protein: CSSSLAVTSGSSYEQYF
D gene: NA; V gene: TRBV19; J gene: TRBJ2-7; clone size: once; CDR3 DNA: TGTGCCAGTAGTATAGGGCAATTCTTCTACGAGCAGTACTTC; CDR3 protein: CASSIGQFFYEQYF
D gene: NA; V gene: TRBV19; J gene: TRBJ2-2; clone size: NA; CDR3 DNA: TGTGCCAGTAGGGGTGGACCTAGCGCCGCCGGGGAGCTGTTTTTT; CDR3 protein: CASRGGPSAAGELFF
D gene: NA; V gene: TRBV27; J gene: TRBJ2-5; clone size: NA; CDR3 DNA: TGTGCCAGCAGCACTACTCCGGGTATGACCCAGTACTTC; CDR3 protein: CASSTTPGMTQYF
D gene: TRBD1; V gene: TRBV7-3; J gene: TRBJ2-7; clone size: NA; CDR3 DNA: TGTGCCAGCAGCTTAGATGGACAGGGGATGGACGAGCAGTACTTC; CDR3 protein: CASSLDGQGMDEQYF
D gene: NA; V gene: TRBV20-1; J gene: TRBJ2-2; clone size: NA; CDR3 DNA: TGCAGTGCTAGATCTACCGGGGAGCTGTTTTTT; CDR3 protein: CSARSTGELFF